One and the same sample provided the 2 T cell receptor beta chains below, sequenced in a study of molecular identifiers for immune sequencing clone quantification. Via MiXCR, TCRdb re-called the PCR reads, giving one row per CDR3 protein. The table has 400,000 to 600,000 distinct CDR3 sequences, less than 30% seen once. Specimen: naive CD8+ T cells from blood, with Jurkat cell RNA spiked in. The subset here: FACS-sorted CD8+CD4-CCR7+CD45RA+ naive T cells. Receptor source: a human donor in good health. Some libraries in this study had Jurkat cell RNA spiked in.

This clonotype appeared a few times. DNA of the CDR3: TGTGCCTGGAGAATGAACAGGGTGAGCAATGAGCAGTTCTTC. Amino acids: CAWRMNRVSNEQFF. This sequence joins TRBV30 and TRBJ2-1, with TRBD1 as a possible D gene (6 bases). The CDR3 consists of 14 residues. Deletions cut 3 bases from V and 6 bases from J, with 15 bases between. Germline V gene sequence: CDR1 GTSNPN, CDR2 SVGIG (reference sequence).

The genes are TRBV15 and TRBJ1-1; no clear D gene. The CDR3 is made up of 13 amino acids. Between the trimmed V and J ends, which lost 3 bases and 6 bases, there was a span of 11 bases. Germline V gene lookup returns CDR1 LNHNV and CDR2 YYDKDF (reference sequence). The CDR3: CATSRAPSSEAFF. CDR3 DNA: TGTGCCACCAGCAGGGCCCCCAGTTCTGAAGCTTTCTTT.